The 18 T cell receptor beta chains listed next were all sequenced from one sample in a study of blood T cell repertoires in COVID-19. Clones were sequenced by immunoSEQ multiplex PCR, and TCRdb holds only the in-frame ones, with some missing. The data hold tens of thousands of clones, with about 90% observed a single time. Specimen: peripheral blood. These receptors originate from a woman in her 40s with acute or convalescent COVID-19.

The sample holds one count of this clone. V is TRBV5-1 and J is TRBJ1-1, with D uncertain. The length of the CDR3 is 12 residues. The V and J ends lost 0 bases and 8 bases respectively, with 8 bases between them. The germline V gene encodes CDR1 SGHRS and CDR2 YFSETQ. Here the CDR3 DNA reads TGCGCCAGCAGCTTGGGTAGCCGAGAAGCTTTCTTT. This encodes CASSLGSREAFF.

V is TRBV5-8 and J is TRBJ2-5, with D perhaps TRBD1 (6 bases). The CDR3 totals 13 residues. In germline, CDR1 is SGHTS, CDR2 YDEGEE. Deletions cut 3 bases from V and 10 bases from J, with 16 bases between. CDR3 DNA sequence: TGTGCCAGCAGCTCAAAAACTATCAGGGGCCAGTACTTC. Protein sequence: CASSSKTIRGQYF.

The gene calls are TRBV7-2 and TRBJ2-5, with D uncertain. V was trimmed by 2 bases and J by 2 bases, leaving 24 bases between them. Germline values: CDR1 SGHTA, CDR2 FQGNSA. The CDR3 totals 19 residues. CDR3 bases: TGTGCCAGCAGCTTAATTTTTTCTCCGGCGGCCTCCTTTCAAGAGACCCAGTACTTC. It codes for CASSLIFSPAASFQETQYF.

The gene calls are TRBV30 and TRBJ1-2; no clear D gene. The CDR3 covers 12 residues. Germline V gene lookup returns CDR1 GTSNPN and CDR2 SVGIG (reference sequence). Trimming stripped 4 bases from V and 6 bases from J, with 12 bases between. The CDR3 region is CAWMQDSDGYTF. The CDR3, as DNA: TGTGCCTGGATGCAGGATTCTGATGGCTACACCTTC.

The count of this clone is one. The chain employs TRBV4-2 and TRBJ1-6; D is unclear. The CDR3 totals 13 residues. Germline lookup yields CDR1 LGHNA and CDR2 YNFKEQ. V gave up 0 bases and J gave up 7 bases, with 4 bases separating them. The CDR3 DNA reads TGTGCCAGCAGCCAAGACAGAAATTCACCCCTCCACTTT. Its translation is CASSQDRNSPLHF.

This chain uses TRBV27 with TRBJ2-3; 10 bases align to TRBD1. With V trimmed by 6 bases and J by 3 bases, 6 bases remained unmatched. Germline lookup yields CDR1 MNHEY and CDR2 SMNVEV (reference sequence). CDR3 size: 15 residues. CDR3 protein: CASSRTGGWTDTQYF. In DNA, the CDR3 is TGTGCCAGCAGCCGGACAGGGGGGTGGACAGATACGCAGTATTTT.

V gene TRBV5-1 combines with J gene TRBJ2-5; TRBD1 matches 10 bases. This CDR3 has 14 amino acids. V shed 4 bases and J 5 bases; nucleotides not matched to a gene: 5. CDR1 is SGHRS, CDR2 YFSETQ, per germline. The CDR3: CASSATGGEETQYF. The CDR3 DNA reads TGCGCCAGCAGCGCGACAGGGGGCGAGGAGACCCAGTACTTC.

This clone showed up just a few times. This chain links TRBV28 with TRBJ1-5; D is perhaps TRBD1 (5 bases). CDR1 is MDHEN, CDR2 SYDVKM, per germline. The CDR3 runs to 14 residues. Trimming left V 5 bases short and J 4 bases short, with 12 bases between. CDR3 sequence reads: CASSRGFGNQPQHF. Written as DNA, the CDR3 is TGTGCCAGCAGTAGGGGTTTCGGTAATCAGCCCCAGCATTTT.

The chain employs TRBV5-1 and TRBJ2-5, with 8 nucleotides matching TRBD2. The junction had 10 bases not matched to a gene; V was cut back by 4 bases and J by 2 bases. The CDR3 covers 16 residues. CDR1 is SGHRS and CDR2 is YFSETQ in the germline V gene. CDR3 bases: TGCGCCAGCAGCCGACTGAGCGGGAGAAAGCAAGAGACCCAGTACTTC. It encodes CASSRLSGRKQETQYF.

The V and J genes are TRBV27 and TRBJ2-1, with TRBD1 matching 7 bases. CDR1 MNHEY and CDR2 SMNVEV come from the germline V gene (reference sequence). Trimming at V came to 5 bases and at J to 1 base, leaving 5 bases not matched to a gene. This CDR3 is 15 amino acids long. The CDR3 loop is CASSGQDGSYNEQFF. CDR3 nucleotide sequence: TGTGCCAGCAGTGGACAGGATGGGTCCTACAATGAGCAGTTCTTC.

This chain joins TRBV19 and TRBJ1-1; 11 bases agree with TRBD1. The length of the CDR3 is 16 residues. V was clipped by 7 bases and J by 4 bases; unmatched bases: 11. Germline assignment: CDR1 LNHDA and CDR2 SQIVND (reference sequence). The CDR3: CASINPGQGGSTEAFF. The CDR3 DNA sequence: TGTGCCAGTATCAATCCGGGACAGGGGGGGAGCACTGAAGCTTTCTTT.

The chain uses TRBV2 and TRBJ2-1; D is perhaps TRBD2 (7 bases). Germline V gene lookup returns CDR1 SNHLY and CDR2 FYNNEI. Trimming stripped 5 bases from V and 0 bases from J, with 23 bases between. CDR3 size: 19 residues. The CDR3 DNA is TGTGCCAGCAGTCTGAGGGAGGGACACTTAACGAGCTCCTACAATGAGCAGTTCTTC. Protein product: CASSLREGHLTSSYNEQFF.

The rearrangement joins TRBV11-3 to TRBJ2-3; no clear D gene. In germline, CDR1 is SGHNT, CDR2 YENEEA. The CDR3 has 13 residues. The V gene lost 3 bases and the J gene lost 2 bases, with 6 bases spanning the gap. CDR3 bases: TGTGCCAGCAGCTTCCAGGTCACAGATACGCAGTATTTT. Its translation: CASSFQVTDTQYF.

There are a few counts of this clone. The CDR3 region is CASSLGRNQPQHF. The CDR3 bases are TGTGCCAGCAGCCTGGGGCGGAATCAGCCCCAGCATTTT. This rearrangement joins TRBV6-6 to TRBJ1-5; D is possibly TRBD1 (5 bases). Germline CDR1 and CDR2: MNHNY and SVGAGI (reference sequence). The V gene lost 6 bases and the J gene lost 4 bases, with 10 bases spanning the gap. The CDR3 covers 13 residues.

V is TRBV5-1 and J is TRBJ2-1; 10 bases line up with TRBD2. J lost 0 bases, V lost 5 bases, and 2 bases had no gene match. Germline assignment: CDR1 SGHRS and CDR2 YFSETQ. The CDR3 covers 15 residues. The CDR3 is CASRERGGSYNEQFF. CDR3 coding DNA: TGCGCCAGCAGGGAGCGGGGGGGCTCCTACAATGAGCAGTTCTTC.

The V gene is TRBV7-9, the J gene TRBJ2-2; unclear D gene. Trimming pared 3 bases from V and 4 bases from J, leaving 9 bases between. Looked up from germline, CDR1 is SEHNR and CDR2 is FQNEAQ (reference sequence). CDR3 length equals 14 residues. The CDR3 reads CASSFVHGTGELFF. The CDR3 coding sequence is TGTGCCAGCAGCTTTGTCCACGGCACCGGGGAGCTGTTTTTT.

The V and J genes are TRBV7-9 and TRBJ1-5; 8 nucleotides line up with TRBD1. Per the germline V gene, CDR1 is SEHNR and CDR2 is FQNEAQ (reference sequence). This CDR3 region has 17 residues. Trimming cost V 2 bases and J 1 base; bases outside gene matches: 7. CDR3 region: CASSLIAGGQSNQPQHF. CDR3 coding DNA: TGTGCCAGCAGCTTAATAGCAGGGGGCCAAAGCAATCAGCCCCAGCATTTT. Drawing the rest from reference TRBV7-9 and TRBJ1-5, the complete variable domain is DTGVSQNPRHKITKRGQNVTFRCDPISEHNRLYWYRQTLGQGPEFLTYFQNEAQLEKSRLLSDRFSAERPKGSFSTLEIQRTEQGDSAMYLCASSLIAGGQSNQPQHFGDGTRLSIL.

This chain uses TRBV7-2 with TRBJ2-2; possibly TRBD1 for D (6 bases). This CDR3 is 16 amino acids long. Per the germline V gene, CDR1 is SGHTA and CDR2 is FQGNSA. With 2 bases removed from V and 0 bases from J, the gap between germline ends came to 10 bases. CDR3 DNA sequence: TGTGCCAGCAGCTTAAGTCACAGGGCGAACACCGGGGAGCTGTTTTTT. Its translation is CASSLSHRANTGELFF.